This entry is about one T cell receptor beta chain. Sequencing used immunoSEQ multiplex PCR; TCRdb keeps in-frame clones, though not all of them. Of over 150,000 clones listed, around 90% are singletons. This sample is drawn from a study of blood T cell repertoires in COVID-19. Assignment of participants to cohorts was predicated upon participant-reported clinical history. The J segment lost 7 bases and the V segment lost 4 bases, leaving 11 bases of the junction unmatched. The CDR3 is 15 amino acids. Germline-derived CDR1 and CDR2 are SGDLS and YYNGEE. The source material was PBMCs or T cells enriched from blood (not recorded which). The chain has TRBV9 and TRBJ2-1, with 7 bases identical to TRBD2. This receptor was taken from a woman aged 30 to 39 who had recovered from COVID-19. The DNA of the CDR3 is TGTGCCAGCAGCCCCGACGGGGGGAACTTGAATGAGCAGTTCTTC. Encoded protein: CASSPDGGNLNEQFF.